The 9 T cell receptor beta chains below come from one sample, sequenced in a study of CD8+CD57+ T cells in acquired aplastic anemia. The template for TCR beta VDJ and CDR3 sequence profiling was genomic DNA. MiXCR, run by TCRdb on the reads, gives a single entry per CDR3 protein. The sample yields 190,000 or so distinct CDR3 sequences, about 59% seen once. Sequenced material: sorted CD4+, CD8+, or CD8+CD57+ T cells (not recorded which) from PBMCs. These receptors originate from a human donor in good health.

This chain joins TRBV10-1 and TRBJ1-6, with TRBD1 identical over 9 bases. The CDR3 loop spans 13 amino acids. The germline V gene has CDR1 WNHNN and CDR2 SYGVQD (reference sequence). J was trimmed by 10 bases and V by 8 bases; bases with no gene match: 6. The CDR3 spells CASWDRVASPLHF. As DNA, the CDR3 is TGCGCCAGCTGGGACAGGGTGGCCTCACCCCTCCACTTT.

The chain recombines TRBV7-2 with TRBJ2-7; 8 nucleotides match TRBD2. The trim removed 8 bases at V and 0 bases at J, leaving 6 bases unmatched. The CDR3 has 14 residues. Germline lookup yields CDR1 SGHTA and CDR2 FQGNSA. This chain's CDR3 is CASREGGSSYEQYF. The CDR3 DNA reads as TGTGCCAGCCGGGAGGGCGGGAGCTCCTACGAGCAGTACTTC.

The chain couples TRBV10-2 to TRBJ2-7; 10 bases map to TRBD2. Trimming removed 6 bases from V and 2 bases from J; junction bases left unmatched: 4. Germline V gene data show CDR1 as WSHSY and CDR2 as SAAADI. CDR3 length: 14 amino acids. The chain's CDR3 is CASRESGRAYEQYF. The DNA for the CDR3 is TGCGCCAGCAGGGAGAGCGGGAGGGCCTACGAGCAGTACTTC.

This chain uses TRBV15 with TRBJ2-3, with 9 positions matching TRBD2. V lost 1 base, J lost 7 bases, and 6 bases stayed unmatched. Germline-derived CDR1 and CDR2 are LNHNV and YYDKDF (reference sequence). The CDR3 contains 15 residues. The CDR3 protein is CATSRGGRAENTQYF. The CDR3 DNA reads TGTGCCACCAGCAGAGGCGGGAGGGCCGAGAATACGCAGTATTTT.

The rearrangement links TRBV20-1 to TRBJ1-4; D call uncertain. Germline V gene lookup returns CDR1 DFQATT and CDR2 SNEGSKA (reference sequence). V lost 7 bases and J lost 6, with 12 bases in between. CDR3 length equals 12 residues. The CDR3 DNA reads as TGCAGTGTAGATGGGAGCTATGAAAAACTGTTTTTT. It is translated as CSVDGSYEKLFF.

In its sample, this clonotype was seen a few times. A clone one base away is much larger, so this may be a read error. The CDR3 spells CASSSRASGEWSQYF. The CDR3, as DNA: TGTGCCAGCAGCTCAAGAGCCAGCGGGGAGTGGTCCCAGTACTTC. The chain carries TRBV7-9 and TRBJ2-5; TRBD2 aligns across 7 bases. CDR1 is SEHNR, CDR2 FQNEAQ, per germline (reference sequence). This CDR3 spans 15 amino acids. Losses at the gene ends were 4 bases for V and 9 bases for J; bases not matched to a gene: 14. Looking up the rest from reference TRBV7-9 and TRBJ2-5 gives the full variable domain: DTGVSQNPRHKITKRGQNVTFRCDPISEHNRLYWYRQTLGQGPEFLTYFQNEAQLEKSRLLSDRFSAERPKGSFSTLEIQRTEQGDSAMYLCASSSRASGEWSQYFGPGTRLLVL.

This chain joins TRBV2 and TRBJ1-4; the D gene is possibly TRBD1 (6 bases). The CDR3 has 13 amino acids. V lost 7 bases and J lost 5, with 11 bases in between. Looked up from germline, CDR1 is SNHLY and CDR2 is FYNNEI. As DNA, the CDR3 is TGTGCCAGCACCCGGGACAAGAATGAAAAACTGTTTTTT. Its translation: CASTRDKNEKLFF.

The rearrangement uses TRBV2 and TRBJ2-5; no reliable D call. Trimming shortened V by 7 bases and J by 2 bases, and 8 bases separated the two germline ends. The CDR3 spans 12 residues. Germline CDR1 is SNHLY and CDR2 is FYNNEI. The chain's CDR3 is CASTARQETQYF. The CDR3 nucleotides are TGTGCCAGCACGGCGAGACAAGAGACCCAGTACTTC.

This clonotype was counted only a few times. This chain connects TRBV20-1 to TRBJ1-1, with a possible D match to TRBD1 (5 bases). From germline, CDR1 is DFQATT and CDR2 SNEGSKA (reference sequence). Trimming removed 3 bases from V and 3 bases from J, with 8 bases in between. The CDR3 has 12 residues. CDR3 nucleotides: TGCAGTGCTAGGCCCAGGGACACTGAAGCTTTCTTT. This gives the protein CSARPRDTEAFF.